This TCR beta chain was found in a study of radiation and T cells in renal cell carcinoma. Study-wide background: Nephrectomy followed 15 Gy stereotactic body radiation by 4 weeks.

Study findings and constraints: No pretreatment tumor biopsies were available for baseline clonotypes. From baseline, blood top tumor clonotypes peaked at 2 weeks post-radiation.

Germline CDR1 and CDR2: MNHNS and SASEGT. This CDR3 has 14 residues. V dropped 1 base and J dropped 10 bases, with 11 bases sitting between them. Using immunoSEQ multiplex PCR, the repertoire was profiled, and TCRdb retains in-frame clones only, with some absent. The sample consists of roughly 120,000 clones, about 81% of them appearing once. This clone was observed a few times. Its target is unknown. Described time point: blood 2 weeks post-SBRT. Treatment noted: 15 Gy SBRT to primary tumor, nephrectomy 4 weeks later. Serial blood draws occurred at baseline and 2 and 4 weeks post-SBRT. The TCR sequence derives from an older woman with renal cell carcinoma. The gene calls are TRBV6-1 and TRBJ1-6, with D unclear. The specimen was blood, collected from a patient whose treatment included radiotherapy and nephrectomy. CDR3 sequence reads: CASSEVEGLSPLHF. The CDR3 coding sequence is TGTGCCAGCAGTGAAGTTGAAGGTCTATCACCCCTCCACTTT.